Below are 10 T cell receptor beta chains sequenced from a single sample in a study of graft-versus-host responses after intestinal transplantation. Clones were read by immunoSEQ multiplex PCR, and TCRdb kept only the in-frame ones, dropping some. The sample holds around 90,000 clones, about 94% seen once. Which antigens these TCRs recognize remains unknown. Sequenced here: unstimulated CD4+ T cells sorted from spleen or lymph node cells, sampled before transplant. Receptors originate from a human donor who was the organ donor for an intestinal transplant.

The chain combines TRBV6-5 with TRBJ2-1; tentatively, D is TRBD1 or TRBD2 (5 bases each). V dropped 4 bases and J dropped 9 bases, with 22 bases sitting between them. CDR1 and CDR2 (germline): MNHEY, SVGAGI. CDR3 length equals 16 residues. Here the CDR3 reads CASSSRMGVVSLEQFF. The CDR3 nucleotides read TGTGCCAGCAGTTCCCGTATGGGGGTGGTCTCGCTTGAGCAGTTCTTC.

The chain joins TRBV6-5 to TRBJ2-5; 7 bases fit TRBD2. This CDR3 has 15 amino acids. The ends lost 0 bases at V and 4 bases at J; junction bases unmatched: 5. Germline V gene data show CDR1 as MNHEY and CDR2 as SVGAGI. CDR3 nucleotide sequence: TGTGCCAGCAGTTACTCGTCGACGGGGGGAGAGACCCAGTACTTC. Amino acid sequence: CASSYSSTGGETQYF.

This clone was seen once. This sequence joins TRBV7-9 and TRBJ1-1, with a tentative D call TRBD1 (6 bases). This CDR3 spans 15 amino acids. CDR1 is SEHNR and CDR2 is FQNEAQ in the germline V gene (reference sequence). Deletions cut 2 bases from V and 5 bases from J, with 15 bases between. The CDR3 sequence: CASSLRITGWTEAFF. The CDR3 DNA reads as TGTGCCAGCAGCTTACGGATCACAGGGTGGACTGAAGCTTTCTTT. Full variable domain (remainder filled in from reference TRBV7-9 and TRBJ1-1): DTGVSQNPRHKITKRGQNVTFRCDPISEHNRLYWYRQTLGQGPEFLTYFQNEAQLEKSRLLSDRFSAERPKGSFSTLEIQRTEQGDSAMYLCASSLRITGWTEAFFGQGTRLTVV.

V is TRBV5-4 and J is TRBJ2-7; D not resolved. The CDR3 runs 14 residues. Germline V gene lookup returns CDR1 SGHNT and CDR2 YYREEE (reference sequence). V gave up 4 bases and J gave up 0 bases, with 11 bases separating them. The CDR3 sequence: CASSPLGNSYEQYF. The CDR3, as DNA: TGTGCCAGCAGCCCGCTGGGGAACTCCTACGAGCAGTACTTC. The variable domain in full, with the rest retrieved from reference TRBV5-4 and TRBJ2-7, is ETGVTQSPTHLIKTRGQQVTLRCSSQSGHNTVSWYQQALGQGPQFIFQYYREEENGRGNFPPRFSGLQFPNYSSELNVNALELDDSALYLCASSPLGNSYEQYFGPGTRLTVT.

The J gene is TRBJ2-5, the V gene TRBV6-5; possible D gene TRBD2, 6 bases. CDR1 is MNHEY, CDR2 SVGAGI, per germline. Trimming took off 0 bases at V and 5 bases at J, with 16 bases between the two ends. This CDR3 comprises 16 residues. In DNA, the CDR3 is TGTGCCAGCAGTTACTCTCTGTCGGGGGTTCAGGAGACCCAGTACTTC. Protein: CASSYSLSGVQETQYF.

The chain combines TRBV6-6 with TRBJ1-5; D gene uncertain. V gave up 6 bases and J gave up 4 bases, with 7 bases separating them. The CDR3 totals 12 residues. Germline values: CDR1 MNHNY, CDR2 SVGAGI (reference sequence). The DNA for the CDR3 is TGTGCCAGCAGCTTGGATAATCAGCCCCAGCATTTT. It is translated as CASSLDNQPQHF.

The chain carries TRBV7-2 and TRBJ2-7, with no clear D. The germline V and J ends were trimmed by 1 base and 3 bases, with 10 bases remaining between them. Germline V gene data show CDR1 as SGHTA and CDR2 as FQGNSA. CDR3 length equals 14 residues. The CDR3 DNA sequence: TGTGCCAGCAGCTTAGAGGCAGCCCACTACGAGCAGTACTTC. Residues: CASSLEAAHYEQYF.

A single count supports this clone. This chain connects TRBV25-1 to TRBJ2-7; 10 nucleotides agree with TRBD1. The CDR3 covers 15 residues. V lost 6 bases to trimming and J lost 2 bases; unmatched junction nucleotides: 7. Germline V CDR1 and CDR2: MGHDK, SYGVNS. CDR3 coding DNA: TGTGCCAGCAGACCCGGGACAGGGGCTCCCTACGAGCAGTACTTC. It codes for CASRPGTGAPYEQYF.

This clone is a singleton in its sample. Different DNA sequences within this sample yield the same CDR3. The chain carries TRBV19 and TRBJ1-1; D is uncertain. CDR3 length equals 15 residues. The germline gives CDR1 LNHDA, CDR2 SQIVND (reference sequence). V was pared by 9 bases and J by 0 bases, with 17 bases between. The chain's CDR3 is CASKTDPLVNTEAFF. The CDR3 bases are TGTGCCAGCAAAACCGACCCTTTAGTGAACACTGAAGCTTTCTTT.

The J gene is TRBJ2-7, the V gene TRBV18, with unresolved D. CDR3 length equals 16 residues. CDR1 is KGHSH and CDR2 is LQKENI in the germline V gene. The ends were cut back, 2 bases at V and 1 base at J, with 15 bases in the middle. The CDR3 sequence: CASSPGSAYASYEQYF. The CDR3 bases are TGTGCCAGCTCACCAGGTTCAGCCTACGCATCCTACGAGCAGTACTTC.